Shown below are 16 T cell receptor beta chains from a single sample sequenced in a study of vaccination and CD4 T cells after COVID-19. Sequencing of cultured CD4+ T cell DNA used the Oncomine TCR Beta short-read assay. TCRdb reanalysed the PCR reads using MiXCR and keeps one entry per CDR3 protein. The table lists under 25,000 distinct CDR3 sequences, approximately 59% of them singletons. Indicated treatment: approximately 10-day PBMC culture with coronavirus spike peptide pools or control peptides (ViraFEST assay). Their antigen targets remain unknown. Sequenced input: CD4+ T cells from blood, cultured in vitro. The receptors here all came from a human donor who had recovered from COVID-19.

This chain connects TRBV14 to TRBJ1-2; D call uncertain. V lost 0 bases and J 8 bases, leaving 13 bases between the germline ends. CDR3 size: 14 residues. CDR1 is SGHDN and CDR2 is FVKESK in the germline V gene. CDR3 amino acids: CASSQDRGLSGYTF. In DNA form, the CDR3 reads TGTGCCAGCAGCCAAGACCGGGGATTGAGCGGCTACACCTTC.

This clonotype was seen a handful of times. The chain has TRBV20-1 and TRBJ1-2; D gene uncertain. Trimming shortened V by 5 bases and J by 2 bases, and 15 bases separated the two germline ends. In germline, CDR1 is DFQATT, CDR2 SNEGSKA (reference sequence). The CDR3 is 14 residues long. This chain's CDR3 is CSARAQNGNYGYTF. The CDR3 region has the DNA TGCAGTGCTCGAGCCCAAAACGGGAACTATGGCTACACCTTC.

The chain joins TRBV12-3 or TRBV12-4 to TRBJ1-1; D unclear. V was clipped by 1 base and J by 1 base, with 7 bases between them. This CDR3 comprises 14 residues. The CDR3 sequence is CASSLDSPNTEAFF. CDR3 coding DNA: TGTGCCAGCAGTTTAGATTCGCCGAACACTGAAGCTTTCTTT.

The genes are TRBV12-3 or TRBV12-4 and TRBJ2-7, with D unclear. The CDR3 is made up of 14 amino acids. Trimming pared 4 bases from V and 4 bases from J, leaving 14 bases between. The CDR3 coding sequence is TGTGCCAGCAGTTCATTGGGTCCGGATTACGAGCAGTACTTC. Protein sequence: CASSSLGPDYEQYF.

The chain links TRBV11-3 to TRBJ1-1; possibly TRBD1 for D (6 bases). Germline V gene sequence: CDR1 SGHNT, CDR2 YENEEA. The CDR3 has 14 amino acids. V lost 3 bases to trimming and J lost 6 bases, with 14 bases between them. CDR3 sequence (DNA): TGTGCCAGCAGCTTCCGGGGGCGGATCGCTGAAGCTTTCTTT. This translates into CASSFRGRIAEAFF.

The chain employs TRBV5-8 and TRBJ1-5; D uncertain. The CDR3 covers 14 residues. Deletions cut 2 bases from V and 7 bases from J, with 13 bases between. The V gene's germline CDR1 is SGHTS and CDR2 YDEGEE. The CDR3 DNA sequence: TGTGCCAGCAGCTTTTCCAATTCGCGCCAGCCCCAGCATTTT. Translated: CASSFSNSRQPQHF.

This clonotype was recorded a few times. The chain joins TRBV7-2 to TRBJ2-5; D ambiguous. V was trimmed by 0 bases and J by 4 bases, leaving 9 bases between them. Per germline, CDR1 SGHTA and CDR2 FQGNSA. The CDR3 runs to 14 residues. CDR3 residues: CASSLAGLGETQYF. The CDR3 DNA reads as TGTGCCAGCAGCTTAGCGGGGTTAGGAGAGACCCAGTACTTC.

The V gene is TRBV7-8, the J gene TRBJ1-4; D ambiguous. The CDR3 extends over 13 amino acids. From germline, CDR1 is SGHVS and CDR2 FQNEAQ. Trimming took off 6 bases at V and 8 bases at J, with 13 bases between the two ends. Here the CDR3 reads CASSLREAEKLFF. The DNA for the CDR3 is TGTGCCAGCAGTCTCCGGGAAGCCGAAAAACTGTTTTTT.

The chain couples TRBV6-1 to TRBJ2-1; the D gene is possibly TRBD2 (6 bases). V was clipped by 1 base and J by 1 base, with 14 bases between them. Germline CDR1 is MNHNS and CDR2 is SASEGT. CDR3 size: 17 residues. The CDR3 DNA follows: TGTGCCAGCAGTGAAGACTCTGTAGCGGTTTCCTACAATGAGCAGTTCTTC. The encoded protein is CASSEDSVAVSYNEQFF.

The chain employs TRBV20-1 and TRBJ1-5; D is perhaps TRBD1 (5 bases). V was shortened by 3 bases and J by 8 bases, with 14 bases between the two germline ends. The CDR3 length is 13 residues. CDR1 and CDR2 from the germline V gene are DFQATT and SNEGSKA (reference sequence). The CDR3 region is CSARRSGNEPQHF. The CDR3 nucleotides are TGCAGTGCTAGGAGATCAGGGAATGAGCCCCAGCATTTT.

This clonotype was counted between two and nine times. This CDR3 is CASRVAAAPGELFF. The CDR3 DNA follows: TGTGCCAGCAGAGTAGCGGCCGCTCCCGGGGAGCTGTTTTTT. The chain has TRBV7-8 and TRBJ2-2; maybe TRBD2 (6 bases). CDR1 is SGHVS and CDR2 is FQNEAQ in the germline V gene. Trimming took off 6 bases at V and 6 bases at J, with 14 bases between the two ends. The CDR3 covers 14 residues.

V gene TRBV6-1 combines with J gene TRBJ2-3, with TRBD2 as a possible D gene (6 bases). Trimming took 2 bases from V and 5 from J, leaving 11 bases between them. Germline V lookup: CDR1 MNHNS, CDR2 SASEGT. CDR3 length: 14 amino acids. CDR3 region: CASSERQGGDTQYF. The CDR3 DNA reads TGTGCCAGCAGTGAAAGGCAGGGAGGAGATACGCAGTATTTT.

The J gene is TRBJ1-1, the V gene TRBV7-8; D possibly corresponds to TRBD1 (5 bases). The ends were cut back, 4 bases at V and 5 bases at J, with 11 bases in the middle. The CDR3 sequence is 13 residues long. Germline assignment: CDR1 SGHVS and CDR2 FQNEAQ. For the CDR3, the DNA is TGTGCCAGCAGCTGGGGACCGGGAACTGAAGCTTTCTTT. It is translated as CASSWGPGTEAFF. The full variable domain, rest sourced from reference TRBV7-8 and TRBJ1-1, is GAGVSQSPRYKVAKRGQDVALRCDPISGHVSLFWYQQALGQGPEFLTYFQNEAQLDKSGLPSDRFFAERPEGSVSTLKIQRTQQEDSAVYLCASSWGPGTEAFFGQGTRLTVV.

The V call is TRBV28, the J call TRBJ1-2, with D possibly TRBD1 on 5 matching bases. Trimming pared 2 bases from V and 6 bases from J, leaving 13 bases between. CDR1 is MDHEN, CDR2 SYDVKM, per germline. This CDR3 is 14 amino acids long. The CDR3 DNA is TGTGCCAGCAGTTTAGGGCCGACAGTTGATGGCTACACCTTC. Protein sequence: CASSLGPTVDGYTF.

The chain carries TRBV25-1 and TRBJ1-3; maybe TRBD1 (6 bases). Germline CDR1 reads MGHDK; CDR2 reads SYGVNS. The CDR3 length is 15 residues. The V end lost 3 bases, the J end lost 6 bases, and 15 bases lay between the germline ends. CDR3 bases: TGTGCCAGCAGTGATACCAGGGGTATCCTAAACACCATATATTTT. Translation gives CASSDTRGILNTIYF.

This clonotype was seen a handful of times. The chain employs TRBV6-1 and TRBJ1-3; D gene uncertain. The germline V gene encodes CDR1 MNHNS and CDR2 SASEGT. CDR3 size: 14 residues. Trimming cost V 6 bases and J 1 base, with 10 bases left between them. The CDR3 region is CASSGLESGNTIYF. CDR3 sequence (DNA): TGTGCCAGCAGCGGCCTCGAATCTGGAAACACCATATATTTT.